What follows are 9 T cell receptor beta chains derived from one specimen sequenced in a study of PD-1 blockade in classical Hodgkin lymphoma. Time point here: cycle 4 day 1 (C4D1), after about 6 weeks of nivolumab. Every single patient, without exception, relapsed after autologous stem cell transplantation, and brentuximab vedotin exposure varied. Some clones are missing from TCRdb's copy, which holds only in-frame ones; the method was immunoSEQ multiplex PCR. The sample lists some 28,000 clones, roughly four fifths occurring once. Specimen: peripheral blood mononuclear cells (PBMCs), collected before the fourth cycle of nivolumab. Source of these receptors: a human donor with classical Hodgkin lymphoma.

V and J are TRBV7-3 and TRBJ2-2; D unclear. The germline CDR1 and CDR2 sequences are SGHTA and FQGTGA. V lost 2 bases and J 6 bases, leaving 7 bases between the germline ends. CDR3 length: 13 residues. The CDR3 reads CASSLGSPGELFF. The DNA of the CDR3 is TGTGCCAGCAGCTTAGGTTCCCCCGGGGAGCTGTTTTTT.

The rearrangement links TRBV6-5 to TRBJ2-3; no firm D call. V was trimmed by 0 bases and J by 4 bases, leaving 8 bases between them. Germline values: CDR1 MNHEY, CDR2 SVGAGI. This CDR3 region has 14 residues. The CDR3 loop is CASSYSIASDTQYF. CDR3 DNA: TGTGCCAGCAGTTACTCGATAGCCTCAGATACGCAGTATTTT.

The chain joins TRBV7-9 to TRBJ2-7; the match to TRBD1 covers 11 bases. The CDR3 sequence is 14 residues long. With V trimmed by 4 bases and J by 2 bases, 1 base remained unmatched. The germline CDR1 and CDR2 sequences are SEHNR and FQNEAQ (reference sequence). CDR3 nucleotide sequence: TGTGCCAGCAGCTGGGGACAGGGGGCCTACGAGCAGTACTTC. Translating it yields CASSWGQGAYEQYF.

The gene calls are TRBV21-1 and TRBJ1-5. TRBV21-1 is a pseudogene. The CDR3 is 15 residues long. The CDR3 DNA sequence: TGTGCCAGCAGCGCGGGACCGGGAGGAGGGAAGCCCCAGCATTTT. This codes for CASSAGPGGGKPQHF.

This sequence joins TRBV7-3 and TRBJ1-2; D is unresolved. The CDR3 totals 13 residues. From germline, CDR1 is SGHTA and CDR2 FQGTGA. V lost 1 base and J 8 bases, leaving 11 bases between the germline ends. As DNA, the CDR3 is TGTGCCAGCAGCTTAAGTTCCGGGGTCGGCTACACCTTC. It codes for CASSLSSGVGYTF.

The chain's CDR3 is CASSGQYQETQYF. The CDR3 DNA follows: TGTGCCAGTAGCGGGCAGTACCAAGAGACCCAGTACTTC. This sequence joins TRBV19 and TRBJ2-5; D ambiguous. There are 13 residues in the CDR3. The ends were cut back, 6 bases at V and 0 bases at J, with 8 bases in the middle. CDR1 LNHDA and CDR2 SQIVND come from the germline V gene (reference sequence).

The genes are TRBV2 and TRBJ2-2, with no clear D. The V gene's germline CDR1 is SNHLY and CDR2 FYNNEI. The V gene lost 4 bases and the J gene lost 0 bases, with 15 bases spanning the gap. This CDR3 region has 17 residues. In DNA form, the CDR3 reads TGTGCCAGCAGTGTATTCAGGCGGCCCGCGAACACCGGGGAGCTGTTTTTT. Protein sequence: CASSVFRRPANTGELFF.

The J gene is TRBJ2-1, the V gene TRBV4-2; 9 nucleotides agree with TRBD2. The CDR3 spans 16 residues. Germline values: CDR1 LGHNA, CDR2 YNFKEQ. J lost 2 bases, V lost 3 bases, and 5 bases had no gene match. For the CDR3, the DNA is TGTGCCAGCAGCCAGGGGGCGGGAGGGACCTACAATGAGCAGTTCTTC. It is translated as CASSQGAGGTYNEQFF.

V usage is TRBV15 and J usage is TRBJ2-3; 9 bases align to TRBD2. After removal of 3 bases from V and 5 bases from J, the junction contained 12 bases not matched to a gene. The CDR3 runs to 17 residues. CDR1 is LNHNV, CDR2 YYDKDF, per germline (reference sequence). The CDR3 sequence is CATSSPVQRGVGDTQYF. In nucleotides, the CDR3 is TGTGCCACCAGCAGTCCGGTGCAGCGGGGGGTCGGAGATACGCAGTATTTT.